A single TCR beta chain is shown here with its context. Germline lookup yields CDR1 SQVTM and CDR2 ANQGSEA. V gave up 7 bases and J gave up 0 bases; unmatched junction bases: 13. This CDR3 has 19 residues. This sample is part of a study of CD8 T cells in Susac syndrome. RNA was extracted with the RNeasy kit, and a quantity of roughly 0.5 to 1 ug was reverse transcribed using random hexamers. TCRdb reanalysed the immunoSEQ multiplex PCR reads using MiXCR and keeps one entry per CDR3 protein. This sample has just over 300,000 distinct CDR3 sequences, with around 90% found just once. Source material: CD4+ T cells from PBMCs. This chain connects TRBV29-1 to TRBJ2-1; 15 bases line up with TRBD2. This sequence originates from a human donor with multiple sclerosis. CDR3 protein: CSARSRGLAGGSSYNEQFF. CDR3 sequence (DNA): TGCAGCGCGCGCTCCCGAGGACTAGCGGGAGGGAGCTCCTACAATGAGCAGTTCTTC.